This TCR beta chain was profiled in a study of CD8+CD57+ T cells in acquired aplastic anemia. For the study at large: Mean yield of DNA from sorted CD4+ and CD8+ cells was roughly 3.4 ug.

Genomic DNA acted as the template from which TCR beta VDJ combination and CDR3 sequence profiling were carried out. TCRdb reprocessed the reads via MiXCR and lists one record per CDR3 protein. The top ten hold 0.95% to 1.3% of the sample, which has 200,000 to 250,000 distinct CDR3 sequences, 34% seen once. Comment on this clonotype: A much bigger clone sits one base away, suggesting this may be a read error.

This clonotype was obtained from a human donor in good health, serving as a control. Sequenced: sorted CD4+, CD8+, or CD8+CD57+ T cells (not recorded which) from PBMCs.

CDR3 DNA sequence: TGTGCCAGCCTCCGGTTGGGCAGTAGAGAGACCCAGTACTTC. This encodes CASLRLGSRETQYF. The V gene is TRBV7-8, the J gene TRBJ2-5; D not resolved. Germline CDR1 SGHVS, CDR2 FQNEAQ. The ends were cut back, 8 bases at V and 4 bases at J, with 17 bases in the middle. The CDR3 totals 14 residues.